What follows are 17 T cell receptor beta chains derived from one specimen sequenced in a study of shared clonotypes between healthy human individuals. TCRdb's copy holds only in-frame clones and misses some; the assay was immunoSEQ multiplex PCR. The data show about 2 million clones, 90% to 95% seen once. Sequencing was done on a sample of naive CD4+ T cells sorted from blood. Indicated subset: CD45RA+ positively selected. All receptors come from a man aged 18 to 35 in good health.

The chain combines TRBV30 with TRBJ1-4, with D unclear. Germline CDR1 and CDR2: GTSNPN and SVGIG (reference sequence). Between the trimmed V and J ends, which lost 3 bases and 7 bases, there was a span of 12 bases. This CDR3 has 13 amino acids. CDR3: CAWRREEFEKLFF. CDR3 coding DNA: TGTGCCTGGAGACGGGAGGAGTTTGAAAAACTGTTTTTT.

V usage is TRBV28 and J usage is TRBJ2-1, with a weak D call TRBD1 (6 bases). V lost 5 bases and J 0 bases, leaving 8 bases between the germline ends. The CDR3 extends over 14 amino acids. Germline CDR1 MDHEN, CDR2 SYDVKM. CDR3 bases: TGTGCCAGCAGTCCGGGACACTCCTACAATGAGCAGTTCTTC. Amino acid sequence: CASSPGHSYNEQFF.

The V and J genes are TRBV19 and TRBJ2-4, with 14 positions matching TRBD2. Unmatched junction bases numbered 9, after V lost 5 bases and J lost 0 bases. Germline values: CDR1 LNHDA, CDR2 SQIVND (reference sequence). The CDR3 extends over 19 amino acids. The CDR3 here is CASSPAGTSGRQAKNIQYF. Written as DNA, the CDR3 is TGTGCCAGTAGTCCTGCGGGGACTAGCGGGAGACAAGCCAAAAACATTCAGTACTTC.

This clone appeared once. V usage is TRBV7-9 and J usage is TRBJ1-3; no reliable D call. Trimming stripped 2 bases from V and 0 bases from J, with 8 bases between. CDR3 length: 15 amino acids. Germline CDR1 SEHNR, CDR2 FQNEAQ (reference sequence). The CDR3 DNA reads TGTGCCAGCAGCTTAAATTGGAACTCTGGAAACACCATATATTTT. This translates into CASSLNWNSGNTIYF.

CDR3 sequence (DNA): TGCGCCAGCAGCTTGTCGGCGGGGGGCACAGATACGCAGTATTTT. This sequence encodes CASSLSAGGTDTQYF. The chain is built from TRBV5-1 and TRBJ2-3, with 7 bases matching TRBD2. The germline V gene has CDR1 SGHRS and CDR2 YFSETQ. This CDR3 comprises 15 residues. The junction had 3 bases not matched to a gene; V was cut back by 1 base and J by 1 base.

This chain links TRBV29-1 with TRBJ2-5; D uncertain. CDR3 length: 12 residues. The V end lost 5 bases, the J end lost 2 bases, and 9 bases lay between the germline ends. CDR1 SQVTM and CDR2 ANQGSEA come from the germline V gene. CDR3 coding DNA: TGCAGCGTTAGGATGTGGCAAGAGACCCAGTACTTC. Translation gives CSVRMWQETQYF.

Details on this clone: Other DNA sequences in the sample encode the same CDR3. The rearrangement links TRBV7-9 to TRBJ2-7, with TRBD1 as a possible D gene (6 bases). Germline V gene sequence: CDR1 SEHNR, CDR2 FQNEAQ (reference sequence). Trimming took 5 bases from V and 3 from J, leaving 11 bases between them. The CDR3 extends over 13 amino acids. The CDR3 is CASSLLTGYEQYF. The DNA of the CDR3 is TGTGCCAGCAGCCTCCTGACAGGCTACGAGCAGTACTTC.

This chain joins TRBV19 and TRBJ1-2; 11 positions match TRBD1. Trimming at V came to 2 bases and at J to 8 bases, leaving 16 bases not matched to a gene. CDR1 and CDR2 from the germline V gene are LNHDA and SQIVND (reference sequence). The CDR3 contains 18 residues. The CDR3 reads CASSISGTGGITSQGYTF. DNA for the CDR3: TGTGCCAGTAGTATAAGCGGGACAGGGGGAATAACGTCTCAGGGCTACACCTTC. The whole variable domain, remainder taken from reference TRBV19 and TRBJ1-2, is DGGITQSPKYLFRKEGQNVTLSCEQNLNHDAMYWYRQDPGQGLRLIYYSQIVNDFQKGDIAEGYSVSREKKESFPLTVTSAQKNPTAFYLCASSISGTGGITSQGYTFGSGTRLTVV.

This clone was detected only once. This chain connects TRBV6-5 to TRBJ1-2; TRBD1 aligns across 8 bases. This CDR3 is built from 15 residues. Per the germline V gene, CDR1 is MNHEY and CDR2 is SVGAGI. V lost 4 bases and J lost 7; bases outside the gene matches: 11. This CDR3 reads CASSLARTGWGGYTF. The CDR3 nucleotides are TGTGCCAGCAGTTTAGCCCGGACAGGGTGGGGTGGCTACACCTTC.

The CDR3 nucleotides are TGTGCCAGCAGCTTAGCGACACCCTCTGGGGCCAACGTCCTGACTTTC. Amino acid sequence: CASSLATPSGANVLTF. The V call is TRBV7-9, the J call TRBJ2-6; D is ambiguous. There are 16 residues in the CDR3. Deletions cut 0 bases from V and 0 bases from J, with 6 bases between. Germline assignment: CDR1 SEHNR and CDR2 FQNEAQ (reference sequence). The full variable domain, its missing parts supplied by reference TRBV7-9 and TRBJ2-6, is DTGVSQNPRHKITKRGQNVTFRCDPISEHNRLYWYRQTLGQGPEFLTYFQNEAQLEKSRLLSDRFSAERPKGSFSTLEIQRTEQGDSAMYLCASSLATPSGANVLTFGAGSRLTVL.

In regard to this clone: Other DNA variants within this sample encode the same CDR3. CDR3 nucleotides: TGTGCCAGCAGTGAACAAGCAATGAACACTGAAGCTTTCTTT. This gives the protein CASSEQAMNTEAFF. The chain is built from TRBV6-1 and TRBJ1-1; no clear D. The V gene's germline CDR1 is MNHNS and CDR2 SASEGT. The germline V and J ends were trimmed by 2 bases and 0 bases, with 7 bases remaining between them. The CDR3 is 14 amino acids.

This clone appeared once. This chain joins TRBV19 and TRBJ2-7; D is uncertain. This CDR3 is 15 amino acids long. CDR1 is LNHDA and CDR2 is SQIVND in the germline V gene (reference sequence). The V and J ends lost 5 bases and 0 bases respectively, with 14 bases between them. CDR3 sequence (DNA): TGTGCCAGTAGTCTAGTCTTGGCTAACTCCTACGAGCAGTACTTC. Its protein product is CASSLVLANSYEQYF.

The chain combines TRBV6-1 with TRBJ1-5; D is uncertain. CDR3 length: 12 residues. The V and J ends lost 3 bases and 7 bases respectively, with 7 bases between them. Germline CDR1 and CDR2: MNHNS and SASEGT. The CDR3 region has the DNA TGTGCCAGCAGTGATGGGGAGCAGCCCCAGCATTTT. It specifies CASSDGEQPQHF.

The V and J genes are TRBV6-5 and TRBJ1-3; D is ambiguous. Germline lookup yields CDR1 MNHEY and CDR2 SVGAGI. The germline V and J ends were trimmed by 2 bases and 2 bases, with 10 bases remaining between them. This CDR3 comprises 15 residues. The DNA of the CDR3 is TGTGCCAGCAGTTACGAGTGGGTCGCTGGAAACACCATATATTTT. This encodes CASSYEWVAGNTIYF.

This clone was counted a single time. At the DNA level, this CDR3 is encoded by other sequences in the same sample as well. The V gene is TRBV7-9, the J gene TRBJ2-7; D gene unclear. Deletions cut 6 bases from V and 3 bases from J, with 6 bases between. The CDR3 has 11 residues. Germline V gene lookup returns CDR1 SEHNR and CDR2 FQNEAQ (reference sequence). This chain's CDR3 is CASSRDYEQYF. CDR3 coding DNA: TGTGCCAGCAGTCGCGACTACGAGCAGTACTTC.

This chain connects TRBV4-1 to TRBJ2-3; 13 positions match TRBD2. Germline V lookup: CDR1 MGHRA, CDR2 YSYEKL. There are 21 residues in the CDR3. V lost 1 base and J lost 6; bases outside the gene matches: 19. For the CDR3, the DNA is TGCGCCAGCAGCCAAGCCAGGACTAGCGGGGGAGCCATACACGGCTTGGATACGCAGTATTTT. It encodes CASSQARTSGGAIHGLDTQYF.

J is TRBJ1-1 and V is TRBV5-6, with D perhaps TRBD1 (6 bases). The V end lost 2 bases, the J end lost 0 bases, and 8 bases lay between the germline ends. The CDR3 has 14 amino acids. Germline CDR1 SGHDT, CDR2 YYEEEE. The CDR3 nucleotides are TGTGCCAGCAGCTTTACAGGGCTGAACACTGAAGCTTTCTTT. This sequence encodes CASSFTGLNTEAFF. Filled out from reference TRBV5-6 and TRBJ1-1, the complete variable domain reads DAGVTQSPTHLIKTRGQQVTLRCSPKSGHDTVSWYQQALGQGPQFIFQYYEEEERQRGNFPDRFSGHQFPNYSSELNVNALLLGDSALYLCASSFTGLNTEAFFGQGTRLTVV.